The 5 T cell receptor beta chains below all came from one sample that was sequenced in a study of T cells after yellow fever vaccination. TCRdb analysed the 5' RACE reads with MiXCR anew, one entry per CDR3 protein. The sample consists of under 400,000 distinct CDR3 sequences, about an eighth of them appearing once. Sequenced here: CD4+ T cells sorted from PBMCs, sampled 15 days after the yellow fever booster vaccination. The receptor set was obtained from a man aged 18 to 30 who received the YFV17D yellow fever vaccine.

This rearrangement joins TRBV4-3 to TRBJ2-7; possible D gene TRBD2, 6 bases. Germline V CDR1 and CDR2: LGHNA, YSLEER. The CDR3 covers 15 residues. The V end was cut by 0 bases, the J end by 7 bases, with 16 bases between. The CDR3 DNA reads as TGCGCCAGCAGCCAAGAGGCCCCCCCTGCGGGAGAGCAGTACTTC. Protein sequence: CASSQEAPPAGEQYF.

The chain joins TRBV6-4 to TRBJ1-1; no clear D gene. Germline V gene sequence: CDR1 MRHNA, CDR2 SNTAGT. This CDR3 is built from 17 residues. Trimming removed 5 bases at V and 0 bases at J, with 19 bases between. This CDR3 reads CASSSPIRGDMNTEAFF. The CDR3 nucleotides read TGTGCCAGCAGTTCCCCCATCCGGGGAGATATGAACACTGAAGCTTTCTTT.

This clonotype appeared many times. The CDR3 loop is CSARDQHGTGELFF. As DNA, the CDR3 is TGCAGTGCTAGAGATCAGCATGGCACCGGGGAGCTGTTTTTT. The rearrangement uses TRBV20-1 and TRBJ2-2; D is unclear. The germline gives CDR1 DFQATT, CDR2 SNEGSKA (reference sequence). Trimming removed 0 bases from V and 4 bases from J, with 9 bases in between. CDR3 length: 14 residues.

This clonotype was counted between two and nine times. The chain links TRBV24-1 to TRBJ2-3, with D tentatively TRBD2 (5 bases). In germline, CDR1 is KGHDR, CDR2 SFDVKD. The CDR3 totals 15 residues. Trimming took 6 bases from V and 2 from J, leaving 14 bases between them. The CDR3 region is CATSRGSGYTDTQYF. The CDR3, as DNA: TGTGCCACCAGTCGTGGCAGCGGTTACACAGATACGCAGTATTTT.

The V and J genes are TRBV12-3 or TRBV12-4 and TRBJ2-1; 8 bases match TRBD1. Trimming took 5 bases from V and 3 from J; bases not matched to a gene: 6. The CDR3 loop spans 15 amino acids. The CDR3 coding sequence is TGTGCCAGCAGTAGGACAGGGTATTTCTACAATGAGCAGTTCTTC. Translated, it gives CASSRTGYFYNEQFF.